What follows are 24 T cell receptor beta chains derived from one specimen sequenced in a study of T cell responses to AZD1222 COVID-19 vaccine listed by TCRdb under 2021. The library was produced with the immunoSEQ multiplex PCR assay. TCRdb re-hosts the immuneACCESS table, in-frame sequences only. Its copies lack some clones; in the studies checked, an unresolved V gene accounts for under half of them, and the cause for the rest is not known. Across this sample there are nearly 110,000 clones, with roughly 87% seen only once. Under 8.5% of the sample belongs to the ten largest clones. Explained via the paper, the time point label denotes: about 28 days (+/-7) after the second vaccine dose. Sequencing was performed on peripheral blood, taken 28 days after the second AZD1222 dose. Receptors originate from an adult who received the AZD1222 COVID-19 vaccine.

The genes are TRBV30 and TRBJ1-1; D is unclear. The germline V and J ends were trimmed by 2 bases and 8 bases, with 9 bases remaining between them. There are 11 residues in the CDR3. In germline, CDR1 is GTSNPN, CDR2 SVGIG (reference sequence). CDR3 DNA sequence: TGTGCCTGGAGTCCCACCTACGAAGCTTTCTTT. This codes for CAWSPTYEAFF.

The gene calls are TRBV11-2 and TRBJ2-2; a possible D gene is TRBD2 (5 bases). Trimming shortened V by 7 bases and J by 7 bases, and 22 bases separated the two germline ends. Germline assignment: CDR1 SGHAT and CDR2 FQNNGV. CDR3 size: 16 residues. DNA of the CDR3: TGTGCCAGCACCGCGAAACTAAGGCTAGCCGACGGGGAGCTGTTTTTT. This encodes CASTAKLRLADGELFF.

The chain combines TRBV27 with TRBJ2-3; D remains ambiguous. This CDR3 spans 16 amino acids. Trimming cost V 5 bases and J 2 bases, with 17 bases left between them. In germline, CDR1 is MNHEY, CDR2 SMNVEV (reference sequence). The CDR3 coding sequence is TGTGCCAGCAGTATCAACCCGGCGGATTACACAGATACGCAGTATTTT. This sequence encodes CASSINPADYTDTQYF.

This rearrangement joins TRBV2 to TRBJ1-5, with D possibly matching TRBD1 (6 bases). The CDR3 is made up of 15 amino acids. Germline CDR1 SNHLY, CDR2 FYNNEI. Trimming removed 1 base at V and 6 bases at J, with 13 bases between. The CDR3 protein is CASSEDRAPPQPQHF. CDR3 sequence (DNA): TGTGCCAGCAGTGAAGACAGGGCCCCTCCTCAGCCCCAGCATTTT. The complete variable domain, with remaining parts taken from reference TRBV2 and TRBJ1-5, reads EPEVTQTPSHQVTQMGQEVILRCVPISNHLYFYWYRQILGQKVEFLVSFYNNEISEKSEIFDDQFSVERPDGSNFTLKIRSTKLEDSAMYFCASSEDRAPPQPQHFGDGTRLSIL.

This chain joins TRBV7-9 and TRBJ1-1, with D maybe TRBD1 (6 bases). The length of the CDR3 is 15 residues. The ends were cut back, 4 bases at V and 10 bases at J, with 22 bases in the middle. Germline CDR1 reads SEHNR; CDR2 reads FQNEAQ (reference sequence). The CDR3 is CASSSPAGGERGAFF. As DNA, the CDR3 is TGTGCCAGCAGCTCCCCCGCGGGGGGCGAGCGCGGAGCTTTCTTT.

The CDR3 nucleotides are TGTGCCAGCAGTACACAGGGGTACGAGCAGTACTTC. This gives the protein CASSTQGYEQYF. V is TRBV12-3 or TRBV12-4 and J is TRBJ2-7, with 7 bases matching TRBD1. The CDR3 is 12 residues long. The V segment lost 5 bases and the J segment 4 bases; nucleotides outside the gene matches: 2.

The chain employs TRBV7-9 and TRBJ1-4; the D gene is possibly TRBD1 (5 bases). Per the germline V gene, CDR1 is SEHNR and CDR2 is FQNEAQ (reference sequence). V shed 5 bases and J shed 8 bases, with 12 bases lying between them. This CDR3 region has 13 residues. DNA of the CDR3: TGTGCCAGCAGCCCGGGTACAGGAGAAAAACTGTTTTTT. Protein product: CASSPGTGEKLFF.

The J gene is TRBJ2-7, the V gene TRBV7-6; no firm D call. V was shortened by 5 bases and J by 0 bases, with 8 bases between the two germline ends. The germline V gene has CDR1 SGHVS and CDR2 FNYEAQ. The CDR3 is made up of 13 amino acids. The CDR3 here is CASSPHFSYEQYF. CDR3 nucleotide sequence: TGTGCCAGCAGCCCACATTTCTCCTACGAGCAGTACTTC.

This chain joins TRBV2 and TRBJ2-7; weak D call: TRBD2 (6 bases). Trimming pared 10 bases from V and 1 base from J, leaving 17 bases between. Germline assignment: CDR1 SNHLY and CDR2 FYNNEI. This CDR3 comprises 14 residues. The CDR3 coding sequence is TGTGCCACCAAGGAGGGATTGGTTTCCTACGAGCAGTACTTC. Translating it yields CATKEGLVSYEQYF.

The chain carries TRBV6-5 and TRBJ2-7, with a possible D match to TRBD2 (6 bases). CDR3 length equals 14 residues. V lost 2 bases and J lost 4, with 12 bases in between. In germline, CDR1 is MNHEY, CDR2 SVGAGI. The CDR3: CASSYDLAGYEQYF. CDR3 DNA: TGTGCCAGCAGTTACGACTTGGCGGGGTACGAGCAGTACTTC.

The chain combines TRBV9 with TRBJ2-5; D tentatively reads TRBD1 or TRBD2 (5 bases each). The CDR3 consists of 17 residues. Germline CDR1 is SGDLS and CDR2 is YYNGEE. V lost 0 bases to trimming and J lost 2 bases, with 17 bases between them. CDR3 sequence reads: CASSVGFWDEGQETQYF. CDR3 DNA: TGTGCCAGCAGCGTAGGATTCTGGGACGAGGGGCAAGAGACCCAGTACTTC.

The J gene is TRBJ2-7, the V gene TRBV12-3 or TRBV12-4; D is unresolved. V lost 3 bases, J lost 4 bases, and 7 bases lay in between. The CDR3 extends over 12 amino acids. DNA of the CDR3: TGTGCCAGCAGTTTCCCTAGGTACGAGCAGTACTTC. Translating it yields CASSFPRYEQYF.

J is TRBJ2-3 and V is TRBV4-3; TRBD1 is a possible D gene (5 bases). Trimming left V 1 base short and J 10 bases short, with 18 bases between. The germline CDR1 and CDR2 sequences are LGHNA and YSLEER. This CDR3 region has 15 residues. As DNA, the CDR3 is TGCGCCAGCAGCCAAGGTGACAGTTCTTATGTCCCGCAGTATTTT. Translation: CASSQGDSSYVPQYF.

This clone was counted only a few times. This chain uses TRBV4-2 with TRBJ2-1; TRBD2 matches at 13 bases. CDR1 LGHNA and CDR2 YNFKEQ come from the germline V gene. The V segment lost 0 bases and the J segment 7 bases; nucleotides outside the gene matches: 6. This CDR3 has 17 residues. Here the CDR3 reads CASSQDWGLAGTNEQFF. The DNA of the CDR3 is TGTGCCAGCAGCCAAGATTGGGGACTAGCGGGGACAAATGAGCAGTTCTTC.

The V gene is TRBV5-1, the J gene TRBJ2-1; 7 bases align to TRBD2. Germline trimming cut 5 bases from V and 4 bases from J; bases unmatched to any gene: 15. Germline-derived CDR1 and CDR2 are SGHRS and YFSETQ. This CDR3 is built from 17 residues. CDR3 nucleotides: TGCGCCAGCAGTTTCTCCCCGGGACTACAAGAATACAATGAGCAGTTCTTC. It specifies CASSFSPGLQEYNEQFF.

The gene calls are TRBV7-8 and TRBJ1-1; D ambiguous. Germline V gene sequence: CDR1 SGHVS, CDR2 FQNEAQ. Trimming took 1 base from V and 5 from J, leaving 5 bases between them. The CDR3 totals 12 residues. The chain's CDR3 is CASSLERTEAFF. The CDR3 DNA reads TGTGCCAGCAGCTTAGAAAGGACTGAAGCTTTCTTT.

The chain links TRBV3-1 (or the pseudogene TRBV3-2) to TRBJ1-1; 10 bases align to TRBD1. This CDR3 contains 15 residues. Germline trimming cut 1 base from V and 4 bases from J; bases unmatched to any gene: 3. Germline CDR1 reads LGHDT; CDR2 reads YNNKEL (reference sequence). The DNA for the CDR3 is TGTGCCAGCAGCCAAGGACAGGGGGCGCCCACTGAAGCTTTCTTT. Protein: CASSQGQGAPTEAFF.

J is TRBJ1-5 and V is TRBV5-5, with D maybe TRBD1 (5 bases). Trimming shortened V by 0 bases and J by 5 bases, and 9 bases separated the two germline ends. From germline, CDR1 is SGHKS and CDR2 YYEKEE (reference sequence). The CDR3 totals 14 residues. The CDR3 bases are TGTGCCAGCAGCTTGGGACAGCTGTATCAGCCCCAGCATTTT. It codes for CASSLGQLYQPQHF. Filled out from reference TRBV5-5 and TRBJ1-5, the complete variable domain reads DAGVTQSPTHLIKTRGQQVTLRCSPISGHKSVSWYQQVLGQGPQFIFQYYEKEERGRGNFPDRFSARQFPNYSSELNVNALLLGDSALYLCASSLGQLYQPQHFGDGTRLSIL.

The chain recombines TRBV18 with TRBJ2-1; perhaps TRBD2 as D (6 bases). V was clipped by 6 bases and J by 10 bases, with 19 bases between them. There are 14 residues in the CDR3. Germline assignment: CDR1 KGHSH and CDR2 LQKENI. The CDR3 DNA is TGTGCCAGCTCCCCCGGGACTCCCCCGGGGGAGCAGTTCTTC. Translated, it gives CASSPGTPPGEQFF.

The chain recombines TRBV29-1 with TRBJ1-1; 9 nucleotides agree with TRBD1. The germline V gene has CDR1 SQVTM and CDR2 ANQGSEA. Unmatched junction bases numbered 6, after V lost 4 bases and J lost 6 bases. This CDR3 region has 13 residues. DNA of the CDR3: TGCAGCGTTGGTAGGGACAGGGCCTCTGAAGCTTTCTTT. Translated, it gives CSVGRDRASEAFF.

CDR3 coding DNA: TGTGCCTGGAGTTCTCAGACAGATACGCAGTATTTT. It codes for CAWSSQTDTQYF. The V call is TRBV30, the J call TRBJ2-3; D gene ambiguous. V was clipped by 2 bases and J by 3 bases, with 6 bases between them. Germline CDR1 and CDR2: GTSNPN and SVGIG (reference sequence). The CDR3 spans 12 residues.

As regards this clone: A junction end diverges from the germline sequence, so it may reflect a read error. The chain recombines TRBV7-7 with TRBJ2-7, with TRBD1 matching over 7 bases. CDR3 length: 16 residues. Germline loops: CDR1 SSHAT, CDR2 FNYEAQ (reference sequence). CDR3 sequence (DNA): TGTGCTAGCAGCCCCCTTACGACAGGGTCCCTCTACGAGCAGTACTTC. Encoded protein: CASSPLTTGSLYEQYF.

The V call is TRBV6-5, the J call TRBJ2-7; 10 bases map to TRBD1. V trimming: 2 bases; J trimming: 0 bases; junction bases outside the gene matches: 1. This CDR3 comprises 15 residues. CDR1 and CDR2 (germline): MNHEY, SVGAGI. DNA for the CDR3: TGTGCCAGCAGTTACGACAGGGGGCTCTCCTACGAGCAGTACTTC. Translation: CASSYDRGLSYEQYF.

The V and J genes are TRBV28 and TRBJ2-1; 9 bases fit TRBD1. This CDR3 comprises 14 residues. Germline lookup yields CDR1 MDHEN and CDR2 SYDVKM. V trimming: 8 bases; J trimming: 7 bases; junction bases outside the gene matches: 9. CDR3 DNA: TGTGCCAGCCGCACAGGGGGCGTGAGAAATGAGCAGTTCTTC. This translates into CASRTGGVRNEQFF.